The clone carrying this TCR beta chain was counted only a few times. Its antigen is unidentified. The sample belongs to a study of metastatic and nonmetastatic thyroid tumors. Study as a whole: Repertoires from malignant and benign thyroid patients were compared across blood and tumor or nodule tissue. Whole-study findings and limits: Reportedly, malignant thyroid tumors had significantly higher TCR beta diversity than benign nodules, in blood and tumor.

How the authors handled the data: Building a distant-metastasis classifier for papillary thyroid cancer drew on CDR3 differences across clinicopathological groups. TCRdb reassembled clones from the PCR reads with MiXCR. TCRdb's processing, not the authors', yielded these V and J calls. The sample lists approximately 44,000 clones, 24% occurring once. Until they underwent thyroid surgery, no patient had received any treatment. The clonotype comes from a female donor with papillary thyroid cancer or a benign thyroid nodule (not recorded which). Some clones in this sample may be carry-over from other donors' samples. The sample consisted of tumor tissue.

CDR3 loop: CASSSFGLNQANYGYTF. CDR3 in DNA: TGTGCCAGCAGTTCCTTCGGACTCAACCAGGCTAACTATGGCTACACCTTC. The V and J genes are TRBV6-2 or TRBV6-3 and TRBJ1-2; D gene uncertain. Germline CDR1 and CDR2: MNHEY and SVGEGT. The CDR3 sequence is 17 residues long. Trimming cost V 4 bases and J 0 bases, with 18 bases left between them.